This TCR beta chain was sequenced during a study of OX40 agonist ivuxolimab in advanced cancers. Study-level information: Two patients with cutaneous melanoma and one with hepatocellular carcinoma, three in total, showed partial responses.

Sampling times: baseline, cycle 4 day 1, cycle 7 day 1. Study results and limitations: In the 0.1 to 3.0 mg/kg range, CD4+ and CD8+ blood T cells had expanded clonally by week 6.

Repertoires were generated with immunoSEQ multiplex PCR, while TCRdb's copy carries only in-frame clones and drops some. The sample has approximately 13,000 clones, approximately 76% seen once. To note about this clone: What it recognizes is unknown.

The starting material was CD4+ or CD8+ T cells sorted from blood, obtained in a trial of the OX40 agonist ivuxolimab. The clonotype was recovered from an adult with an advanced solid tumor such as melanoma, head and neck, liver or kidney cancer.

The CDR3, as DNA: TGTGCCAGTAGTATAACTGGGGGCGGAAACATTCAGTACTTC. This encodes CASSITGGGNIQYF. The V call is TRBV19, the J call TRBJ2-4; D perhaps matches TRBD1 (6 bases). The V end was cut by 2 bases, the J end by 6 bases, with 11 bases between. CDR1 is LNHDA, CDR2 SQIVND, per germline (reference sequence). This CDR3 comprises 14 residues.